This TCR beta chain was recovered during a study of T cell repertoires in cytomegalovirus infection. Overall study: Evidence of both CMV infection and a matching HLA type came from public TCR beta signatures.

TCRdb processed the reads anew with MiXCR; each CDR3 protein has one entry. The data contain 350,000 to 400,000 distinct CDR3 sequences, 34% of them singletons. Germline-derived CDR1 and CDR2 are GTSNPN and SVGIG (reference sequence). CDR3 size: 13 residues. V gave up 7 bases and J gave up 0 bases, with 10 bases separating them. Notes on this clonotype: Its antigen is as yet unknown.

This receptor was obtained from a human donor in good health (CMV status not recorded). Some clones in this sample may be carry-over from other donors' samples. The material sequenced was cultured PBMCs, taken from culture after CMV antigen stimulation. V usage is TRBV30 and J usage is TRBJ1-5; no reliable D call. The CDR3 reads CAFSEDSNQPQHF. The CDR3 region has the DNA TGTGCCTTCTCTGAGGATAGCAATCAGCCCCAGCATTTT.